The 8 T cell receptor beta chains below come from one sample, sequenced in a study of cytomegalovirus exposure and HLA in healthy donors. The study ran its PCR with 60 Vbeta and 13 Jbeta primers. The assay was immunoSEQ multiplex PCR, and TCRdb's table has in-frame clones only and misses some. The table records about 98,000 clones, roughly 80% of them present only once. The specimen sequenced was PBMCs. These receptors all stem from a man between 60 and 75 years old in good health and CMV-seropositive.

CDR3 amino acids: CASSYSGSYEQYF. The CDR3 region has the DNA TGTGCCAGCAGTTACTCCGGGTCCTACGAGCAGTACTTC. This sequence joins TRBV6-5 and TRBJ2-7; D unresolved. This CDR3 contains 13 residues. The V and J ends lost 0 bases and 1 base respectively, with 4 bases between them. Germline-derived CDR1 and CDR2 are MNHEY and SVGAGI.

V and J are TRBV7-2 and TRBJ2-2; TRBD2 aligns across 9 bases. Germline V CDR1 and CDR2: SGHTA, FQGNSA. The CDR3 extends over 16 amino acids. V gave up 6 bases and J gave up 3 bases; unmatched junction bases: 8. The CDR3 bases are TGTGCCAGCAGGCCACCGGGACTAGCAGACACCGGGGAGCTGTTTTTT. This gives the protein CASRPPGLADTGELFF.

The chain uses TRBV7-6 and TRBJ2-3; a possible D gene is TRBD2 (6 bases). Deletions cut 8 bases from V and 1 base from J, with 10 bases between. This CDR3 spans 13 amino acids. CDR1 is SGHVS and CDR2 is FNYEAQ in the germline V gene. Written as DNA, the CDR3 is TGTGCCAGCGCCGGGACTGGCACAGATACGCAGTATTTT. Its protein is CASAGTGTDTQYF.

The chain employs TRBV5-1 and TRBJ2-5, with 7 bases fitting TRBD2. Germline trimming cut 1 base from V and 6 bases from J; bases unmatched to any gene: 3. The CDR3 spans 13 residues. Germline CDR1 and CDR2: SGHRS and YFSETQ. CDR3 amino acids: CASSLSRGKTQYF. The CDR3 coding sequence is TGCGCCAGCAGCTTGTCGCGGGGGAAGACCCAGTACTTC.

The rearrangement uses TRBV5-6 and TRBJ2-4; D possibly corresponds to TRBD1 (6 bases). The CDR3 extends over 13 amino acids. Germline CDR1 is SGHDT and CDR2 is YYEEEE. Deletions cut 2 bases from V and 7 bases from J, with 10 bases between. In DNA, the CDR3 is TGTGCCAGCAGCTTTATAACAGGGAACATTCAGTACTTC. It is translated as CASSFITGNIQYF.

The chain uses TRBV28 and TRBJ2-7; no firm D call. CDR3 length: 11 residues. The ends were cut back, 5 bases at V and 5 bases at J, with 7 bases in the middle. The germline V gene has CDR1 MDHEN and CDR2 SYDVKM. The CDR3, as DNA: TGTGCCAGCAGTACGTACAACGAGCAGTACTTC. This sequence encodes CASSTYNEQYF.

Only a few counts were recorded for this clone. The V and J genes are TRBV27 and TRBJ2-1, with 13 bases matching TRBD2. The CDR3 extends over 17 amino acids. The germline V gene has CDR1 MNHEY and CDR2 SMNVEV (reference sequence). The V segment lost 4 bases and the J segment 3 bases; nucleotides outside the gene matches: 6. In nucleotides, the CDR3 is TGTGCCAGCAGTTCCCGGACTAGCGGGGGAGTCTACAATGAGCAGTTCTTC. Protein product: CASSSRTSGGVYNEQFF.

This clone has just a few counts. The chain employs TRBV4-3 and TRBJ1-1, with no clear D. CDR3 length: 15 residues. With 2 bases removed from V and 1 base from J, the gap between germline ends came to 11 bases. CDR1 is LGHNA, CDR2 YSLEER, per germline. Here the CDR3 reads CASSQSRVGNTEAFF. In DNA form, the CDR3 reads TGCGCCAGCAGCCAATCGAGGGTAGGGAACACTGAAGCTTTCTTT.